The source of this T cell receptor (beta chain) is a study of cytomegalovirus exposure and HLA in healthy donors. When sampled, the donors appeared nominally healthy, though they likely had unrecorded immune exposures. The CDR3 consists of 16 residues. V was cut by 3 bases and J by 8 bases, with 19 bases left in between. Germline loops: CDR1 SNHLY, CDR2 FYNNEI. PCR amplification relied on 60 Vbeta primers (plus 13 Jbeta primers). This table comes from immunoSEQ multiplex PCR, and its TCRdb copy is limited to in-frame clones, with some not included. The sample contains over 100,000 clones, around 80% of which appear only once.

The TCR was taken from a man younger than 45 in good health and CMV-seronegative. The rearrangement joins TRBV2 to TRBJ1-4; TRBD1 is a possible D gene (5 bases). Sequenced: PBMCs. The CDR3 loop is CASSDSSGAGGEKLFF. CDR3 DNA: TGTGCCAGCAGTGATAGTTCCGGGGCCGGGGGGGAAAAACTGTTTTTT.